This passage covers 10 T cell receptor beta chains from one sample sequenced in a study of human T cells and chemical hapten exposure (dated by TCRdb to 2020 to 2023). The method was RACE. TCRdb records NextSeq 500 as the sequencer. TCRdb trimmed public reads at Q25 via fastp, called clones via MiXCR and kept in-frame beta chains. All rows with the same CDR3 protein become a single entry with the most common DNA and genes. For this sample the table gives about 360,000 distinct CDR3 sequences, of which roughly 4.8% were detected only once. The ten biggest clones cover around 2% of the sample. This specimen's time point label, per the study, means: patch test 1, 2 weeks after DPC sensitization. Read against the paper, the sample's treatment or condition label means: therapeutic diphenylcyclopropenone sensitization with weekly scalp DPC. The sample in question was whole blood, obtained in connection with sensitization to the hapten diphenylcyclopropenone (DPC). These TCRs come from a woman between 50 and 59 years old with alopecia areata. Some clones in this sample may be carry-over from other donors' samples.

The table lists this clonotype with a few counts. The V call is TRBV5-1, the J call TRBJ2-3; 10 positions match TRBD2. The CDR3 spans 14 residues. J lost 8 bases, V lost 0 bases, and 3 bases had no gene match. The V gene's germline CDR1 is SGHRS and CDR2 YFSETQ. The CDR3 region is CASSLGPSGSTQYF. CDR3 sequence (DNA): TGCGCCAGCAGCTTGGGTCCTAGCGGGAGTACGCAGTATTTT.

This clonotype was detected only a few times. The rearrangement links TRBV29-1 to TRBJ2-1; a possible D gene is TRBD1 (6 bases). The CDR3 totals 13 residues. Germline CDR1 SQVTM, CDR2 ANQGSEA. The V end lost 8 bases, the J end lost 7 bases, and 18 bases lay between the germline ends. CDR3 region: CSTSRGGENEQFF. The CDR3 DNA sequence: TGCAGCACAAGCAGGGGTGGTGAAAATGAGCAGTTCTTC.

The chain carries TRBV12-3 or TRBV12-4 and TRBJ2-1, with TRBD2 matching 9 bases. This CDR3 is built from 17 residues. V dropped 6 bases and J dropped 2; count of bases not matched to a gene: 11. The DNA for the CDR3 is TGTGCCAGCAGCCGCCCGAAGCGGGAGGACCCCTACAATGAGCAGTTCTTC. Translation: CASSRPKREDPYNEQFF.

In its sample, this clonotype was seen many times. This chain links TRBV6-5 with TRBJ2-5, with D tentatively TRBD2 (6 bases). The V end lost 4 bases, the J end lost 0 bases, and 12 bases lay between the germline ends. CDR1 is MNHEY, CDR2 SVGAGI, per germline. This CDR3 region has 15 residues. CDR3 in amino acids: CASSLQRVHQETQYF. CDR3 coding DNA: TGTGCCAGCAGTTTACAGCGGGTACACCAAGAGACCCAGTACTTC.

This clonotype was observed at least ten times. J is TRBJ1-2 and V is TRBV27, with D hard to call. Deletions cut 5 bases from V and 4 bases from J, with 11 bases between. In germline, CDR1 is MNHEY, CDR2 SMNVEV (reference sequence). The CDR3 is 13 amino acids. CDR3 sequence reads: CASSRRGSYGYTF. CDR3 nucleotide sequence: TGTGCCAGCAGTAGACGAGGTAGCTATGGCTACACCTTC.

This clonotype was recorded many times. The rearrangement joins TRBV18 to TRBJ1-2; no clear D. CDR1 is KGHSH and CDR2 is LQKENI in the germline V gene. The CDR3 consists of 16 residues. Trimming pared 6 bases from V and 1 base from J, leaving 18 bases between. DNA of the CDR3: TGTGCCAGCTCCCCCCCGGGCCGCAGAATTAACTATGGCTACACCTTC. Its protein product is CASSPPGRRINYGYTF. Full variable domain (outside the CDR3, taken from reference TRBV18 and TRBJ1-2): NAGVMQNPRHLVRRRGQEARLRCSPMKGHSHVYWYRQLPEEGLKFMVYLQKENIIDESGMPKERFSAEFPKEGPSILRIQQVVRGDSAAYFCASSPPGRRINYGYTFGSGTRLTVV.

This clonotype has just a few counts. This chain's CDR3 is CSASRESYSNQPQHF. The CDR3, as DNA: TGCAGTGCTAGCAGGGAGAGCTATAGCAATCAGCCCCAGCATTTT. This chain uses TRBV20-1 with TRBJ1-5; D may be TRBD1 (5 bases). The germline gives CDR1 DFQATT, CDR2 SNEGSKA (reference sequence). Trimming removed 3 bases from V and 0 bases from J, with 12 bases in between. The CDR3 length is 15 residues.

This clonotype appeared many times. The chain carries TRBV12-3 or TRBV12-4 and TRBJ2-7; a possible D gene is TRBD2 (5 bases). The V gene lost 3 bases and the J gene lost 1 base, with 13 bases spanning the gap. The CDR3 is made up of 15 amino acids. The CDR3 loop is CASSFRAEVSYEQYF. CDR3 DNA: TGTGCCAGCAGTTTTAGGGCGGAGGTATCCTACGAGCAGTACTTC.

This clonotype has a handful of counts. The rearrangement links TRBV6-1 to TRBJ2-2; D gene ambiguous. The CDR3 loop spans 14 amino acids. Trimming stripped 2 bases from V and 6 bases from J, with 10 bases between. Germline loops: CDR1 MNHNS, CDR2 SASEGT. The CDR3, as DNA: TGTGCCAGCAGTGAATACGTAGGCGCCGGGGAGCTGTTTTTT. The encoded protein is CASSEYVGAGELFF.

This clonotype was counted ten times or more. The CDR3 DNA sequence: TGTGCCAGCAGTTCGTCCCCTAGACAGGGGTTTGAAGCTTTCTTT. Translation: CASSSSPRQGFEAFF. The chain combines TRBV6-2 or TRBV6-3 with TRBJ1-1, with 8 nucleotides matching TRBD1. This CDR3 is built from 15 residues. Germline values: CDR1 MNHEY, CDR2 SVGEGT. The ends lost 4 bases at V and 7 bases at J; junction bases unmatched: 11.